Below, 26 T cell receptor beta chains from the same sample are listed, as sequenced in a study of T cells after yellow fever vaccination. MiXCR, applied by TCRdb to the 5' RACE reads, yields one record per CDR3 protein. This table holds more than 9,500 distinct CDR3 sequences, about 6.1% found once. The specimen was PBMCs, either bulk or a sorted T-cell subset (CD4+, CD8+, memory, or dextramer-sorted; not recorded which), collected on the day of the yellow fever booster vaccination. The receptors stem from a man aged 30 to 45 who received the YFV17D yellow fever vaccine.

This clonotype occurred many times. The chain employs TRBV10-2 and TRBJ1-3; the D is unclear. V gave up 3 bases and J gave up 0 bases, with 9 bases separating them. Germline V lookup: CDR1 WSHSY, CDR2 SAAADI. This CDR3 has 15 amino acids. The CDR3 sequence: CASSEMGNSGNTIYF. The CDR3 DNA sequence: TGCGCCAGCAGTGAAATGGGCAACTCTGGAAACACCATATATTTT.

In this sample, this clonotype turned up many times. The chain combines TRBV20-1 with TRBJ2-3; 13 bases match TRBD2. Germline assignment: CDR1 DFQATT and CDR2 SNEGSKA (reference sequence). V trimming: 1 base; J trimming: 2 bases; junction bases outside the gene matches: 6. The CDR3 loop spans 17 amino acids. CDR3 sequence reads: CSARVWGLAGFTDTQYF. The CDR3 bases are TGCAGTGCTAGAGTCTGGGGACTAGCGGGATTCACAGATACGCAGTATTTT.

This clonotype appeared many times. V gene TRBV6-5 combines with J gene TRBJ1-5; TRBD1 matches 10 bases. The CDR3 contains 15 residues. Germline V gene data show CDR1 as MNHEY and CDR2 as SVGAGI. The trim removed 5 bases at V and 8 bases at J, leaving 9 bases unmatched. The CDR3 is CASSRRGQGVKPQHF. The DNA for the CDR3 is TGTGCCAGCAGTCGTCGAGGACAGGGGGTTAAGCCCCAGCATTTT.

This clonotype was seen repeatedly, ten times or more. This sequence joins TRBV20-1 and TRBJ2-7; 8 bases map to TRBD2. V shed 3 bases and J 7 bases; nucleotides not matched to a gene: 5. This CDR3 is built from 12 residues. Germline CDR1 DFQATT, CDR2 SNEGSKA (reference sequence). The chain's CDR3 is CSASSGVGEQYF. The CDR3, as DNA: TGCAGTGCTAGTAGCGGGGTGGGGGAGCAGTACTTC.

This chain joins TRBV20-1 and TRBJ2-3; TRBD2 aligns across 8 bases. Per the germline V gene, CDR1 is DFQATT and CDR2 is SNEGSKA (reference sequence). This CDR3 is built from 17 residues. V was clipped by 1 base and J by 1 base; unmatched bases: 10. This CDR3 is CSARVGGLEGGTDTQYF. The CDR3 coding sequence is TGCAGTGCTAGAGTGGGGGGACTAGAGGGAGGCACAGATACGCAGTATTTT.

This clonotype is judged medium-sized. The V gene is TRBV4-2, the J gene TRBJ2-5, with TRBD2 matching over 10 bases. Germline trimming cut 2 bases from V and 5 bases from J; bases unmatched to any gene: 8. There are 16 residues in the CDR3. Germline V gene sequence: CDR1 LGHNA, CDR2 YNFKEQ. CDR3 coding DNA: TGTGCCAGCAGCCAACCCGATGTAGCGGGAGGCGAGACCCAGTACTTC. It translates to CASSQPDVAGGETQYF.

This clonotype is medium-sized (0.01 to 0.1%). The chain employs TRBV7-8 and TRBJ2-1; TRBD1 or TRBD2 may be the D gene (6 bases each). Trimming pared 8 bases from V and 4 bases from J, leaving 18 bases between. The germline gives CDR1 SGHVS, CDR2 FQNEAQ. CDR3 length: 15 residues. The DNA of the CDR3 is TGTGCCAGCTTCCAGGGGAGGTCGCAGTACAATGAGCAGTTCTTC. Protein: CASFQGRSQYNEQFF.

Only a few counts were recorded for this clonotype. This sequence joins TRBV12-3 or TRBV12-4 and TRBJ2-3; 15 nucleotides agree with TRBD2. V lost 11 bases to trimming and J lost 0 bases; unmatched junction nucleotides: 12. The CDR3 runs 18 residues. CDR3 loop: CACCAPGLAGGSTDTQYF. CDR3 bases: TGTGCCTGCTGTGCTCCGGGACTAGCGGGAGGAAGCACAGATACGCAGTATTTT.

The rearrangement joins TRBV7-7 to TRBJ2-1, with 8 nucleotides matching TRBD2. The CDR3 has 18 residues. CDR1 and CDR2 (germline): SSHAT, FNYEAQ (reference sequence). CDR3 in DNA: TGTCCTATCAGCTTAGCGGGGAAACCAAAAAGGGGGTTGAATGAGCAGTTCTTC. It codes for CPISLAGKPKRGLNEQFF. Full variable domain (remainder filled in from reference TRBV7-7 and TRBJ2-1): GAGVSQSPRYKVTKRGQDVTLRCDPISSHATLYWYQQALGQGPEFLTYFNYEAQPDKSGLPSDRFSAERPEGSISTLTIQRTEQRDSAMYRCPISLAGKPKRGLNEQFFGPGTRLTVL.

This clonotype was seen more than once but under ten times. This chain connects TRBV5-6 to TRBJ1-2, with 8 bases lining up with TRBD1. The germline V gene encodes CDR1 SGHDT and CDR2 YYEEEE. The CDR3 runs 17 residues. V dropped 4 bases and J dropped 2; count of bases not matched to a gene: 13. The CDR3 nucleotides read TGTGCCAGCAGCCAAAAATGGTTAACAGGGGGAAACTATGGCTACACCTTC. This encodes CASSQKWLTGGNYGYTF.

This clonotype has at least ten counts. CDR3 sequence reads: CASSPGGTGDYEQYF. For the CDR3, the DNA is TGTGCCAGCAGTCCCGGCGGGACAGGGGACTACGAGCAGTACTTC. The chain recombines TRBV28 with TRBJ2-7, with TRBD1 identical over 10 bases. This CDR3 contains 15 residues. CDR1 and CDR2 (germline): MDHEN, SYDVKM. The junction had 7 bases not matched to a gene; V was cut back by 5 bases and J by 3 bases.

The chain joins TRBV19 to TRBJ2-7; D ambiguous. Trimming removed 5 bases from V and 2 bases from J, with 16 bases in between. Germline V CDR1 and CDR2: LNHDA, SQIVND (reference sequence). The CDR3 is 15 amino acids. CDR3 sequence (DNA): TGTGCCAGTAGTCCCCGTCACCTCGGCCCCTACGAGCAGTACTTC. Protein product: CASSPRHLGPYEQYF.

This clonotype is medium-sized by share. The chain uses TRBV12-3 or TRBV12-4 and TRBJ1-5; D gene uncertain. Trimming removed 3 bases from V and 1 base from J, with 4 bases in between. This CDR3 has 13 residues. CDR3 coding DNA: TGTGCCAGCAGTTTGGCCAGCAATCAGCCCCAGCATTTT. Translating it yields CASSLASNQPQHF.

This clonotype has ten or more counts. The rearrangement joins TRBV20-1 to TRBJ1-2; weak D call: TRBD1 (5 bases). The length of the CDR3 is 13 residues. The germline CDR1 and CDR2 sequences are DFQATT and SNEGSKA (reference sequence). Deletions cut 6 bases from V and 3 bases from J, with 14 bases between. CDR3 in amino acids: CSAPERGDYGYTF. The CDR3 DNA follows: TGCAGTGCCCCTGAAAGGGGCGACTATGGCTACACCTTC.

This clonotype was observed at least ten times. The chain employs TRBV5-1 and TRBJ2-7; D perhaps matches TRBD2 (5 bases). V gave up 4 bases and J gave up 3 bases, with 17 bases separating them. The V gene's germline CDR1 is SGHRS and CDR2 YFSETQ. The CDR3 runs 15 residues. CDR3 coding DNA: TGCGCCAGCAGCAACGAACCGGGATCTTACTACGAGCAGTACTTC. Encoded protein: CASSNEPGSYYEQYF.

This clonotype is deemed medium-sized. The chain carries TRBV20-1 and TRBJ2-5, with TRBD2 matching over 9 bases. With V trimmed by 4 bases and J by 6 bases, 12 bases remained unmatched. This CDR3 contains 15 residues. Germline V CDR1 and CDR2: DFQATT, SNEGSKA (reference sequence). CDR3 nucleotide sequence: TGCAGTGCTATTAGCGGGAGAGGGGGGTCTAAGACCCAGTACTTC. This sequence encodes CSAISGRGGSKTQYF.

At least ten counts were recorded for this clonotype. This chain joins TRBV10-3 and TRBJ2-2; tentatively, D is TRBD1 (6 bases). This CDR3 contains 14 residues. In germline, CDR1 is ENHRY, CDR2 SYGVKD. The V end lost 4 bases, the J end lost 4 bases, and 10 bases lay between the germline ends. Here the CDR3 DNA reads TGTGCCATCAGTGCCCTGGACAGCACCGGGGAGCTGTTTTTT. It codes for CAISALDSTGELFF.

This clonotype was picked up many times. The chain is built from TRBV27 and TRBJ2-3; 7 nucleotides align to TRBD2. The CDR3 loop spans 14 amino acids. CDR1 and CDR2 (germline): MNHEY, SMNVEV (reference sequence). With V trimmed by 7 bases and J by 4 bases, 8 bases remained unmatched. CDR3 coding DNA: TGTGCCAGCAAGGAGGGGAGGGCCTCAGATACGCAGTATTTT. Its protein is CASKEGRASDTQYF.

This clonotype was detected many times. This chain joins TRBV4-3 and TRBJ2-7; either TRBD1 or TRBD2 may fit D (5 bases each). Germline V gene data show CDR1 as LGHNA and CDR2 as YSLEER. V shed 1 base and J shed 1 base, with 11 bases lying between them. This CDR3 is built from 15 residues. CDR3 bases: TGCGCCAGCAGCCAAGCGGGGCAGGGATCCTACGAGCAGTACTTC. Protein: CASSQAGQGSYEQYF.

The table lists this clonotype with many counts. The chain is built from TRBV5-8 and TRBJ2-3; 13 nucleotides agree with TRBD2. The V segment lost 4 bases and the J segment 0 bases; nucleotides outside the gene matches: 5. The CDR3 runs 17 residues. Germline CDR1 and CDR2: SGHTS and YDEGEE. CDR3 in amino acids: CASSTGLAGASTDTQYF. DNA for the CDR3: TGTGCCAGCAGCACCGGACTAGCGGGAGCTAGCACAGATACGCAGTATTTT.

This clonotype appeared many times. The chain uses TRBV3-1 and TRBJ1-1, with D possibly being TRBD1 (6 bases). The CDR3 length is 15 residues. CDR1 is LGHDT and CDR2 is YNNKEL in the germline V gene (reference sequence). Trimming stripped 4 bases from V and 1 base from J, with 13 bases between. The DNA for the CDR3 is TGTGCCAGCAGCCGCCTGACAGGACGGAACACTGAAGCTTTCTTT. Amino acids: CASSRLTGRNTEAFF.

This clonotype was detected only a few times. The junction differs from germline at one of its ends, possibly a read error. This chain uses TRBV20-1 with TRBJ2-2, with 12 positions matching TRBD2. Germline-derived CDR1 and CDR2 are DFQATT and SNEGSKA (reference sequence). This CDR3 spans 17 amino acids. CDR3 bases: TGCTGTGCGTTCGACCCTGGACTAGCGGGACGGTCCGGGGAGCTGTTTTTT. Translation: CCAFDPGLAGRSGELFF.

This clonotype was observed at least ten times. The V and J genes are TRBV5-6 and TRBJ2-5, with D perhaps TRBD1 (8 bases). The CDR3 contains 13 residues. Germline V gene sequence: CDR1 SGHDT, CDR2 YYEEEE. The V end lost 4 bases, the J end lost 7 bases, and 14 bases lay between the germline ends. The CDR3 here is CASSRRGTGTQYF. The CDR3 nucleotides read TGTGCCAGCAGCCGGCGGGGGACAGGGACCCAGTACTTC. The full variable domain, with the rest looked up from reference TRBV5-6 and TRBJ2-5, is DAGVTQSPTHLIKTRGQQVTLRCSPKSGHDTVSWYQQALGQGPQFIFQYYEEEERQRGNFPDRFSGHQFPNYSSELNVNALLLGDSALYLCASSRRGTGTQYFGPGTRLLVL.

The table lists this clonotype with many counts. J is TRBJ2-6 and V is TRBV1. TRBV1 is given as a pseudogene. The CDR3 has 16 residues. The CDR3 DNA reads TGCACCAGCAGCCGACGTACGAGCTCTGGGGCCAACGTCCTGACTTTC. Translated: CTSSRRTSSGANVLTF.

By its share, this clonotype is medium-sized. V usage is TRBV4-1 and J usage is TRBJ1-5; D remains unclear. The CDR3 is 16 residues long. The V end was cut by 1 base, the J end by 0 bases, with 10 bases between. The germline CDR1 and CDR2 sequences are MGHRA and YSYEKL. In nucleotides, the CDR3 is TGCGCCAGCAGCCAAGGCACTCGAAATAGCAATCAGCCCCAGCATTTT. It translates to CASSQGTRNSNQPQHF.

The chain links TRBV6-2 or TRBV6-3 to TRBJ2-5; D is uncertain. The CDR3 sequence is 14 residues long. V was cut by 6 bases and J by 4 bases, with 15 bases left in between. Germline V gives CDR1 MNHEY, CDR2 SVGEGT. CDR3 coding DNA: TGTGCCAGCAGCCAGACTTTGGGCGGAGAGACCCAGTACTTC. It translates to CASSQTLGGETQYF.